The clone carrying this T cell receptor (beta chain) was picked up one time. These data come from a study of blood T cell repertoires in COVID-19. Overall study: COVID-19 samples from acute and convalescent phases originated in the United States, Italy and Spain.

Deletions cut 2 bases from V and 7 bases from J, with 16 bases between. Germline V gene lookup returns CDR1 SGHRS and CDR2 YFSETQ. The CDR3 runs to 15 residues. Sequencing was performed with immunoSEQ multiplex PCR; in TCRdb, only in-frame clones are kept and a portion is missing. The sample includes 250,000 to 300,000 clones, roughly 89% of them seen just once. The chain couples TRBV5-1 to TRBJ2-1; D perhaps matches TRBD2 (5 bases). The source is a woman aged 40-49 years who had recovered from COVID-19. Sample: peripheral blood. The CDR3 nucleotides are TGCGCCAGCAGCTTAGACGCGTCGACTAAAAATGAGCAGTTCTTC. It translates to CASSLDASTKNEQFF.